Reported below is one T cell receptor (beta chain). Antigen: not known. With 2 bases removed from V and 11 bases from J, the gap between germline ends came to 12 bases. The CDR3 runs to 13 residues. The germline V gene encodes CDR1 SGHDN and CDR2 FVKESK. This sample is part of a study of T cells in Graves' hyperthyroidism and ophthalmopathy. Study-wide background: Before treatment of any kind, peripheral blood was taken at initial diagnosis.

General study points: Most clonotypes that expanded in the thyroid above 0.001 also showed up in blood.

Investigators excluded patients with uncontrolled infection, other autoimmune disease, pregnancy or lactation. Blood was obtained at the first hyperthyroidism diagnosis, which preceded any ophthalmopathy symptoms. Regions amplified from RNA transcripts were the TCR beta CDR3 regions. Researchers ran a first-round RT-PCR on the TCR CDR3 using the HTBI primer set. TCRdb recomputed calls from the multiplex PCR reads with MiXCR, one row per CDR3 protein. Among some 250,000 distinct CDR3 sequences, about 16% were seen once, and the ten largest hold around 30%. This clonotype was sampled from a woman in her fifties or sixties with Graves' hyperthyroidism that later progressed to Graves' ophthalmopathy. Source material: blood. The chain carries TRBV14 and TRBJ1-4; D might be TRBD1 (6 bases). The CDR3 coding sequence is TGTGCCAGCAGCCAAATTCGACAGGACAAACTGTTTTTT. Translated, it gives CASSQIRQDKLFF.